This T cell receptor beta chain was identified during a study of T cells in Graves' hyperthyroidism and ophthalmopathy. This clonotype was seen repeatedly, ten times or more. Template material for amplifying TCR beta CDR3 regions consisted of RNA transcripts. The TCR CDR3 first-round RT-PCR relied on the HTBI primer set. Using its own MiXCR run on the multiplex PCR reads, TCRdb lists one record per CDR3 protein. The sample lists 620,000 or so distinct CDR3 sequences, 14% occurring once. Germline V gene data show CDR1 as SGHTA and CDR2 as FQGTGA. The CDR3 loop spans 13 amino acids. V shed 5 bases and J shed 3 bases, with 10 bases lying between them.

The V and J genes are TRBV7-3 and TRBJ1-1; no clear D. Sample: blood. The clonotype comes from a woman in her forties or fifties with Graves' ophthalmopathy. DNA of the CDR3: TGTGCCAGCAGCCGCACATCGGACACTGAAGCTTTCTTT. Translation gives CASSRTSDTEAFF.